This T cell receptor (beta chain) stems from a study of OX40 agonist ivuxolimab in advanced cancers. Study findings and constraints: CD4+ and CD8+ T cells in blood underwent clonal expansion by week 6 at 0.1 to 3.0 mg/kg.

Some clones are missing from TCRdb's copy, which holds only in-frame ones; the method was immunoSEQ multiplex PCR. The repertoire holds about 61,000 clones, with 86% as singletons. Germline CDR1 and CDR2: MNHNY and SVGAGI (reference sequence). V lost 2 bases to trimming and J lost 3 bases, with 10 bases between them. The CDR3 is 14 residues long. A word on this clone: No antigen is known for it.

Source: CD4+ or CD8+ T cells sorted from blood, taken in a trial of the OX40 agonist ivuxolimab. This chain links TRBV6-6 with TRBJ1-2, with a tentative D call TRBD1 (5 bases). The TCR comes from an adult with an advanced solid tumor such as melanoma, head and neck, liver or kidney cancer. The CDR3 coding sequence is TGTGCCAGCAGTTACCAAAAAGGGGACTATGGCTACACCTTC. Translation: CASSYQKGDYGYTF.